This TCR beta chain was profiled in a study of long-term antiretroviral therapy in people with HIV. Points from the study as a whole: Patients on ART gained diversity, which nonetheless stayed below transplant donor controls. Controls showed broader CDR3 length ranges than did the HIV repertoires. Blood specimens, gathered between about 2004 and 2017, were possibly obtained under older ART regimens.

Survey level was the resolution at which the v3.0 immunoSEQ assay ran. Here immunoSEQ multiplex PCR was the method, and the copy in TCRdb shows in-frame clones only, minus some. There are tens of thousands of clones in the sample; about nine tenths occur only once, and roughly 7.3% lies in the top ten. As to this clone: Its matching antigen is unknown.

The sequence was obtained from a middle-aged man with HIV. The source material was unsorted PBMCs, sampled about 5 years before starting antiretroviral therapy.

The CDR3 protein is CASSLGSTQETQYF. CDR3 coding DNA: TGTGCCAGCAGCTTAGGGTCGACTCAAGAGACCCAGTACTTC. This chain connects TRBV7-2 to TRBJ2-5; D not resolved. Germline lookup yields CDR1 SGHTA and CDR2 FQGNSA. V shed 1 base and J shed 2 bases, with 8 bases lying between them. The CDR3 is 14 residues long.